Below, 13 T cell receptor beta chains from the same sample are listed, as sequenced in a study of T cell clonotyping in hematopoietic cell transplantation listed by TCRdb under 2021. The time point label, as the study defines it: 100 days after allo-HCT. Receptors were amplified or captured by the immunoSEQ multiplex PCR assay. TCRdb provides this immuneACCESS table in a form limited to in-frame rearrangements. Some clones are lacking; in checked studies, under half of them reflect an unresolved V gene, and why the rest are absent is not known. The sample table lists under 5,000 clones, about three quarters of them with a count of one. Less than 10% of the sample goes to the ten largest clones. The source was PBMCs, collected 100 days after allogeneic stem cell transplant. The receptor source for this set is a male patient aged 60-69 years who had an allogeneic stem cell transplant, so the T cells may come from the graft donor. Some clones in this sample may be carry-over from other donors' samples.

This chain links TRBV28 with TRBJ2-7; D is perhaps TRBD1 (6 bases). The V end lost 3 bases, the J end lost 7 bases, and 19 bases lay between the germline ends. CDR3 size: 15 residues. Germline V CDR1 and CDR2: MDHEN, SYDVKM. CDR3 sequence reads: CASSFIIDRSEEQYF. Written as DNA, the CDR3 is TGTGCCAGCAGTTTCATCATCGACAGGTCTGAGGAGCAGTACTTC.

This clone was seen more than once but under ten times. The chain has TRBV5-6 and TRBJ2-7; possibly TRBD2 for D (5 bases). Trimming stripped 1 base from V and 5 bases from J, with 7 bases between. Germline V gene lookup returns CDR1 SGHDT and CDR2 YYEEEE. This CDR3 region has 12 residues. The CDR3 reads CASSLTGDEQYF. CDR3 bases: TGTGCCAGCAGCTTGACCGGGGACGAGCAGTACTTC.

This clone was observed once. This chain uses TRBV29-1 with TRBJ2-7, with TRBD1 identical over 8 bases. The V and J ends lost 1 base and 5 bases, in that order; junction bases with no gene match: 4. CDR3 size: 13 residues. CDR1 is SQVTM and CDR2 is ANQGSEA in the germline V gene. The chain's CDR3 is CSVEGRGPHEQYF. The CDR3 bases are TGCAGCGTTGAAGGCAGGGGGCCCCACGAGCAGTACTTC.

This rearrangement joins TRBV2 to TRBJ1-5; D may be TRBD1 (5 bases). The V and J ends lost 6 bases and 6 bases respectively, with 12 bases between them. The CDR3 contains 13 residues. The germline gives CDR1 SNHLY, CDR2 FYNNEI. CDR3 coding DNA: TGTGCCAGCAGGGGGCGCCGACCTCAGCCCCAGCATTTT. This translates into CASRGRRPQPQHF.

V gene TRBV6-5 combines with J gene TRBJ1-1; D remains unclear. Germline CDR1 and CDR2: MNHEY and SVGAGI. With 6 bases removed from V and 5 bases from J, the gap between germline ends came to 7 bases. This CDR3 comprises 11 residues. The CDR3 reads CASSPGTEAFF. CDR3 sequence (DNA): TGTGCCAGCAGCCCCGGGACTGAAGCTTTCTTT.

The chain uses TRBV29-1 and TRBJ2-7; D perhaps matches TRBD1 (6 bases). V was cut by 4 bases and J by 2 bases, with 6 bases left in between. The CDR3 contains 11 residues. Germline V gives CDR1 SQVTM, CDR2 ANQGSEA. The CDR3: CSVGTAYEQYF. In nucleotides, the CDR3 is TGCAGCGTTGGGACAGCCTACGAGCAGTACTTC.

This clone has only a few counts. In DNA, the CDR3 is TGTGCCAGTAGTATTCGGGCAGGGGGGAGCAATCAGCCCCAGCATTTT. It encodes CASSIRAGGSNQPQHF. This chain joins TRBV19 and TRBJ1-5; 7 bases fit TRBD1. Per the germline V gene, CDR1 is LNHDA and CDR2 is SQIVND (reference sequence). The junction had 6 bases not matched to a gene; V was cut back by 3 bases and J by 1 base. The CDR3 contains 16 residues.

This clone was seen a few times. The CDR3 loop reads CASSWGKKTEAFF. The CDR3 nucleotides are TGTGCCAGTAGTTGGGGGAAAAAGACTGAAGCTTTCTTT. V usage is TRBV19 and J usage is TRBJ1-1; D is possibly TRBD1 (5 bases). CDR3 length: 13 residues. V gave up 5 bases and J gave up 5 bases, with 12 bases separating them. Per the germline V gene, CDR1 is LNHDA and CDR2 is SQIVND (reference sequence).

The chain carries TRBV4-2 and TRBJ1-4; D call uncertain. In germline, CDR1 is LGHNA, CDR2 YNFKEQ. The V and J ends lost 0 bases and 8 bases respectively, with 13 bases between them. This CDR3 region has 15 residues. The CDR3 is CASSQDLVKEEKLFF. CDR3 bases: TGTGCCAGCAGCCAAGATCTTGTGAAGGAGGAAAAACTGTTTTTT.

This chain joins TRBV4-1 and TRBJ2-3; D uncertain. This CDR3 contains 14 residues. Germline V CDR1 and CDR2: MGHRA, YSYEKL. The V gene lost 4 bases and the J gene lost 3 bases, with 11 bases spanning the gap. The CDR3 nucleotides read TGCGCCAGCAGCCCAGGCGTAGGAACAGATACGCAGTATTTT. This sequence encodes CASSPGVGTDTQYF.

The V gene is TRBV5-4, the J gene TRBJ1-2, with no clear D. The V end was cut by 0 bases, the J end by 8 bases, with 14 bases between. The germline V gene has CDR1 SGHNT and CDR2 YYREEE (reference sequence). The CDR3 is 14 amino acids. The CDR3 coding sequence is TGTGCCAGCAGCTTGGGCCAGGACCTCGGAGGCTACACCTTC. Translation gives CASSLGQDLGGYTF.

The V gene is TRBV6-1, the J gene TRBJ2-4, with 8 bases fitting TRBD1. The CDR3 spans 13 residues. With V trimmed by 6 bases and J by 9 bases, 7 bases remained unmatched. Per germline, CDR1 MNHNS and CDR2 SASEGT. Here the CDR3 reads CASSGQGLGIQYF. The CDR3 nucleotides are TGTGCCAGCAGCGGACAGGGCTTGGGCATTCAGTACTTC.

This clone has a single count. The V call is TRBV30, the J call TRBJ1-1; 7 bases line up with TRBD1. The CDR3 runs 16 residues. Germline V gene sequence: CDR1 GTSNPN, CDR2 SVGIG (reference sequence). V lost 0 bases, J lost 2 bases, and 9 bases stayed unmatched. The CDR3 region has the DNA TGTGCCTGGAGTGTACATCTGGGACAGCAAAACACTGAAGCTTTCTTT. As protein: CAWSVHLGQQNTEAFF.